This entry is about one T cell receptor (beta chain). The antigen is unknown. A junction boundary mismatches the germline segment, possibly from a read error. Clones were sequenced by immunoSEQ multiplex PCR, and TCRdb holds only the in-frame ones, with some missing. The profile shows about 130,000 clones, approximately 82% of them singletons. These data are taken from a study of cytomegalovirus exposure and HLA in healthy donors. Study-wide results and caveats: Accounts indicate the classifier identified cytomegalovirus status with strong specificity and sensitivity. A subsequent analysis found that TCR clusters from the first cohort also tended to co-occur in the 90 to 150 validation repertoires, with 90% to 95% of cluster scores above 0.

The CDR3 extends over 12 amino acids. CDR1 and CDR2 (germline): SQVTM, ANQGSEA. The donors formed part of the 120-subject validation cohort, distinct from the roughly 620-subject first cohort. Sequencing was done on a sample of PBMCs. The V gene is TRBV29-1, the J gene TRBJ1-3; TRBD1 might be the D (5 bases). The TCR originated in a man aged 25-45 years in good health and CMV-seropositive. The DNA for the CDR3 is TGCAGCGTTGACGTCGGGGGAAGCACCATATATTTT. This translates into CSVDVGGSTIYF.